The clone carrying this T cell receptor beta chain was detected many times. The data derive from a study of glioma-infiltrating T cells. TCR alpha and beta CDR3 regions were amplified from RNA using iRepertoire nested multiplex PCR. Input was roughly 95-400 ng of tissue mRNA or PBMC total RNA. TCRdb re-called the multiplex PCR reads with MiXCR, one entry per CDR3 protein. Among around 170,000 distinct CDR3 sequences listed, approximately 40% were seen once. The V gene lost 6 bases and the J gene lost 0 bases, with 8 bases spanning the gap. The CDR3 is 13 amino acids. Germline values: CDR1 SGHAT, CDR2 FQNNGV.

The sequencing sample was made of glioma tissue, nonneoplastic brain tissue, or PBMCs (not recorded which). The clonotype was recovered from a human donor with low-grade glioma or glioblastoma, undergoing nonglioma brain surgery, or in good health (not recorded which). The chain is built from TRBV11-2 and TRBJ1-1; D not resolved. DNA of the CDR3: TGTGCCAGCAGGAAGGAGCTGAACACTGAAGCTTTCTTT. It is translated as CASRKELNTEAFF.